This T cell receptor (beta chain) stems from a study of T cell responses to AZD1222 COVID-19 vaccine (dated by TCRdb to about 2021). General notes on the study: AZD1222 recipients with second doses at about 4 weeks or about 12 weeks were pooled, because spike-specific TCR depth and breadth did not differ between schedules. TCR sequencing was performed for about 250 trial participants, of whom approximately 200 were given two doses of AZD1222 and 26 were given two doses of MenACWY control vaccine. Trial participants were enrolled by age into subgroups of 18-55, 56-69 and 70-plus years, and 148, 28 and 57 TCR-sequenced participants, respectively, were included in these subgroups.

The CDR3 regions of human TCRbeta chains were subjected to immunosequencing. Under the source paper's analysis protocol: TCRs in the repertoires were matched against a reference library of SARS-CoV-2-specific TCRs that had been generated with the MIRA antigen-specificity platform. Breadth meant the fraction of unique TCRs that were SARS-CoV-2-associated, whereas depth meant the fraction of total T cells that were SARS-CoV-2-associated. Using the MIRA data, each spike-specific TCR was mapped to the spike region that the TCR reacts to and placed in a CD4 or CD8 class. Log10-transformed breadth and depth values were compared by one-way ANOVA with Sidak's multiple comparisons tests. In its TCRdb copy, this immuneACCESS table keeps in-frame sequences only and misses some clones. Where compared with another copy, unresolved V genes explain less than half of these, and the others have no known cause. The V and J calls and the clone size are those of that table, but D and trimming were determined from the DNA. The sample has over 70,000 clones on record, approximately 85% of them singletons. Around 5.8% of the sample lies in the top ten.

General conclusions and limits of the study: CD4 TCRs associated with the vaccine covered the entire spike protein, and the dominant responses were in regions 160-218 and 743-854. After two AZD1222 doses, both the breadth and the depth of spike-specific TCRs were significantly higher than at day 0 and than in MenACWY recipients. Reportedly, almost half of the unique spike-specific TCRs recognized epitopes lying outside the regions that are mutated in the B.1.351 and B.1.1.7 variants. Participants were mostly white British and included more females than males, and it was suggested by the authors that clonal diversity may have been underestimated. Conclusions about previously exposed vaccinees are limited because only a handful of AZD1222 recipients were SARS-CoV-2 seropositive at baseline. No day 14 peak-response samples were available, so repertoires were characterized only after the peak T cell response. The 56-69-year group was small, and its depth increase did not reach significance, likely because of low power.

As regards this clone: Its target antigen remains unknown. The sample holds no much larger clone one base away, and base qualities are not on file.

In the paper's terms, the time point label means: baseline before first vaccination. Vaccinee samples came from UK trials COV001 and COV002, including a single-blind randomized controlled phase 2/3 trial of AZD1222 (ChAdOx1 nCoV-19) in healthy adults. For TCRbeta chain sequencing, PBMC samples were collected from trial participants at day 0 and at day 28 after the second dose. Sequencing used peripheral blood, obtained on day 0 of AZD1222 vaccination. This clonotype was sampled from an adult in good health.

DNA sequence: TGTGCCAGCAGCTTAGCACGGGTTGCCTACGAGCAGTACTTC. Translation gives CASSLARVAYEQYF. In this chain, TRBV7-8 is recombined with TRBJ2-7, with the D gene too uncertain to name. The CDR3 runs 14 residues from the cysteine to the phenylalanine. Just the 42-base CDR3 DNA is kept, in frame starting at base 1. Per the germline V gene, SGHVS is the CDR1 and FQNEAQ is the CDR2. A distance of 8 bases separates the germline ends of V and J, which lose 0 bases and 2 bases respectively.